This TCR beta chain emerged from a study of early T cells in non-severe SARS-CoV-2 infection. Study in general: Chains from this unsorted whole-blood bulk RNA could not be paired. Findings and caveats of the study: There was a bias toward anti-spike CD8 responses in VDJdb matching, which missed private and CD4 specificities.

The CDR3 extends over 10 amino acids. Trimming took 3 bases from V and 6 from J, leaving 2 bases between them. Individually, cDNA molecules had unique molecular identifiers attached to them. TCRdb independently ran MiXCR on the 5' RACE reads; one entry per CDR3 protein. The sample lists around 20,000 distinct CDR3 sequences; about 4% were seen once. This clonotype occurred many times. Its antigen remains unknown. This TCR derives from an adult who was a healthcare worker with PCR-confirmed SARS-CoV-2 infection or an uninfected control (not recorded which). The J gene is TRBJ1-2, the V gene TRBV12-3 or TRBV12-4; D not resolved. The material sequenced was whole blood. CDR3 coding DNA: TGTGCCAGCAGTTTTGATGGCTACACCTTC. Its protein is CASSFDGYTF.